The 25 T cell receptor beta chains listed next were all sequenced from one sample in a study of cytomegalovirus exposure and HLA in healthy donors. The PCR used 60 Vbeta and 13 Jbeta primers. Sequencing used immunoSEQ multiplex PCR; TCRdb keeps in-frame clones, though not all of them. The sample holds about 150,000 clones, 64% seen once. The sample taken for sequencing was PBMCs. Receptors were obtained from a woman between 40 and 50 years old in good health and CMV-seronegative.

The chain combines TRBV27 with TRBJ1-2; D is possibly TRBD1 (6 bases). V was pared by 5 bases and J by 3 bases, with 19 bases between. Germline CDR1 is MNHEY and CDR2 is SMNVEV (reference sequence). The CDR3 has 16 residues. The CDR3 DNA reads TGTGCCAGCAGTCCGATTGTTACAGGGAGGGACTATGGCTACACCTTC. Translated, it gives CASSPIVTGRDYGYTF.

The CDR3 sequence is CASSLDTVNYGYTF. The CDR3 region has the DNA TGTGCCAGCAGCTTAGACACAGTAAACTATGGCTACACCTTC. This rearrangement joins TRBV7-9 to TRBJ1-2; D unresolved. The CDR3 has 14 amino acids. Trimming stripped 1 base from V and 2 bases from J, with 8 bases between. Per germline, CDR1 SEHNR and CDR2 FQNEAQ (reference sequence).

In this sample, this clone turned up a few times. The chain uses TRBV4-2 and TRBJ2-1; TRBD2 agrees at 10 bases. CDR1 is LGHNA, CDR2 YNFKEQ, per germline. The J segment lost 6 bases and the V segment lost 0 bases, leaving 5 bases of the junction unmatched. This CDR3 is 16 amino acids long. DNA for the CDR3: TGTGCCAGCAGCCAAGACGCCAGCGGGGGGGGCAATGAGCAGTTCTTC. Translating gives CASSQDASGGGNEQFF.

This clone was counted between two and nine times. The rearrangement joins TRBV6-1 to TRBJ1-1; D remains unclear. V lost 3 bases to trimming and J lost 6 bases, with 11 bases between them. Germline values: CDR1 MNHNS, CDR2 SASEGT. There are 13 residues in the CDR3. The CDR3 DNA is TGTGCCAGCAGTGAGACGGGGTCCGCTGAAGCTTTCTTT. This codes for CASSETGSAEAFF.

This sequence joins TRBV15 and TRBJ1-1; D gene uncertain. The CDR3 extends over 15 amino acids. Germline CDR1 LNHNV, CDR2 YYDKDF (reference sequence). V shed 0 bases and J shed 0 bases, with 8 bases lying between them. The CDR3 sequence: CATSRDGQLNTEAFF. The CDR3 DNA follows: TGTGCCACCAGCAGAGATGGGCAGTTGAACACTGAAGCTTTCTTT.

The chain links TRBV9 to TRBJ2-3; perhaps TRBD1 as D (7 bases). Germline CDR1 reads SGDLS; CDR2 reads YYNGEE. This CDR3 contains 16 residues. V shed 3 bases and J shed 0 bases, with 14 bases lying between them. The CDR3 protein is CASSGRQGLSTDTQYF. Written as DNA, the CDR3 is TGTGCCAGCAGCGGAAGACAGGGACTGAGCACAGATACGCAGTATTTT.

CDR3 sequence: CASSEDTDMRDTQYF. Written as DNA, the CDR3 is TGCGCCAGCAGCGAGGACACCGATATGAGGGATACGCAGTATTTT. The chain couples TRBV5-1 to TRBJ2-3, with D tentatively TRBD1 (5 bases). Looked up from germline, CDR1 is SGHRS and CDR2 is YFSETQ. Trimming shortened V by 4 bases and J by 6 bases, and 18 bases separated the two germline ends. The CDR3 contains 15 residues.

This clone has only a few counts. The V gene is TRBV29-1, the J gene TRBJ1-2; TRBD1 aligns across 7 bases. J lost 3 bases, V lost 4 bases, and 2 bases had no gene match. Germline loops: CDR1 SQVTM, CDR2 ANQGSEA. This CDR3 region has 12 residues. CDR3 loop: CSVAGQDYGYTF. CDR3 nucleotides: TGCAGCGTTGCAGGACAGGACTATGGCTACACCTTC.

The chain recombines TRBV7-2 with TRBJ2-3; D gene ambiguous. Per the germline V gene, CDR1 is SGHTA and CDR2 is FQGNSA. V was shortened by 2 bases and J by 0 bases, with 12 bases between the two germline ends. The CDR3 totals 16 residues. Written as DNA, the CDR3 is TGTGCCAGCAGCTTAAGTCCACGCCAGAGCACAGATACGCAGTATTTT. It translates to CASSLSPRQSTDTQYF.

The chain carries TRBV18 and TRBJ1-6; TRBD1 is a possible D gene (6 bases). This CDR3 has 17 residues. Trimming left V 4 bases short and J 5 bases short, with 18 bases between. Per the germline V gene, CDR1 is KGHSH and CDR2 is LQKENI. The CDR3: CASSLDSPYVNNSPLHF. CDR3 DNA sequence: TGTGCCAGCTCACTGGACAGCCCTTATGTTAATAATTCACCCCTCCACTTT.

This clone has more than one count but fewer than ten. This chain links TRBV4-1 with TRBJ2-1, with a tentative D call TRBD2 (6 bases). The ends were cut back, 4 bases at V and 6 bases at J, with 16 bases in the middle. From germline, CDR1 is MGHRA and CDR2 YSYEKL. The CDR3 has 15 amino acids. The CDR3 here is CASSPGPRGINEQFF. The CDR3 nucleotides are TGCGCCAGCAGCCCCGGACCACGGGGGATCAATGAGCAGTTCTTC.

Only a few counts were recorded for this clone. The chain employs TRBV6-1 and TRBJ2-1; D is perhaps TRBD2 (5 bases). CDR3 length: 15 amino acids. Trimming cost V 2 bases and J 0 bases, with 8 bases left between them. Germline V gene lookup returns CDR1 MNHNS and CDR2 SASEGT. The CDR3 nucleotides are TGTGCCAGCAGTGAACTAGCCGGCTCCTACAATGAGCAGTTCTTC. This encodes CASSELAGSYNEQFF.

The chain carries TRBV6-1 and TRBJ1-2, with 8 bases identical to TRBD1. Germline V gene sequence: CDR1 MNHNS, CDR2 SASEGT. The CDR3 sequence is 14 residues long. V gave up 7 bases and J gave up 4 bases; unmatched junction bases: 8. The DNA of the CDR3 is TGTGCCAGCACCCAAACAGGGGGACCCTATGGCTACACCTTC. As protein: CASTQTGGPYGYTF.

V usage is TRBV25-1 and J usage is TRBJ2-1, with 7 bases aligning to TRBD1. Looked up from germline, CDR1 is MGHDK and CDR2 is SYGVNS. With 7 bases clipped from V and 8 bases from J, the junction kept 8 bases outside the gene matches. The CDR3 contains 13 residues. The DNA of the CDR3 is TGTGCCAGCACTCTCAGACAGGGCTATGAGCAGTTCTTC. Protein: CASTLRQGYEQFF.

The rearrangement uses TRBV7-7 and TRBJ2-1; 11 bases agree with TRBD2. Trimming cost V 4 bases and J 3 bases; bases outside gene matches: 2. Germline V gene sequence: CDR1 SSHAT, CDR2 FNYEAQ (reference sequence). The CDR3 is made up of 15 amino acids. The CDR3 reads CASSSGTSGYNEQFF. In nucleotides, the CDR3 is TGTGCCAGCAGCTCCGGGACTAGCGGCTACAATGAGCAGTTCTTC.

The chain uses TRBV27 and TRBJ1-2; no definite D call. Between the trimmed V and J ends, which lost 3 bases and 2 bases, there was a span of 13 bases. Germline V gives CDR1 MNHEY, CDR2 SMNVEV (reference sequence). This CDR3 spans 15 amino acids. CDR3 sequence (DNA): TGTGCCAGCAGTTTTGTAGGAGGATTGAACTATGGCTACACCTTC. Protein product: CASSFVGGLNYGYTF.

The J gene is TRBJ1-4, the V gene TRBV28; D remains ambiguous. Germline assignment: CDR1 MDHEN and CDR2 SYDVKM. The CDR3 loop spans 13 amino acids. V was trimmed by 3 bases and J by 4 bases, leaving 6 bases between them. The CDR3 spells CASSFNGNEKLFF. The CDR3 region has the DNA TGTGCCAGCAGTTTCAACGGTAATGAAAAACTGTTTTTT. The full variable domain, with the rest looked up from reference TRBV28 and TRBJ1-4, is DVKVTQSSRYLVKRTGEKVFLECVQDMDHENMFWYRQDPGLGLRLIYFSYDVKMKEKGDIPEGYSVSREKKERFSLILESASTNQTSMYLCASSFNGNEKLFFGSGTQLSVL.

The chain recombines TRBV6-6 with TRBJ1-2; 8 bases match TRBD1. Germline values: CDR1 MNHNY, CDR2 SVGAGI (reference sequence). This CDR3 is 14 amino acids long. V gave up 6 bases and J gave up 5 bases; unmatched junction bases: 8. CDR3 DNA sequence: TGTGCCAGCAGGGGAACAGGGGGAGTATATGGCTACACCTTC. This encodes CASRGTGGVYGYTF.

CDR3 coding DNA: TGTGCCATCAGTCCGACACAGGGGGCAAATTCACCCCTCCACTTT. Encoded protein: CAISPTQGANSPLHF. The V and J genes are TRBV10-3 and TRBJ1-6; 9 bases map to TRBD1. Looked up from germline, CDR1 is ENHRY and CDR2 is SYGVKD. Trimming cost V 5 bases and J 7 bases; bases outside gene matches: 6. The CDR3 runs 15 residues.

J is TRBJ1-2 and V is TRBV19, with a possible D match to TRBD1 (6 bases). The CDR3 totals 15 residues. Trimming took 3 bases from V and 3 from J, leaving 14 bases between them. Germline loops: CDR1 LNHDA, CDR2 SQIVND (reference sequence). The CDR3 DNA reads as TGTGCCAGTAGTATCACAGGGTCTGCAGACTATGGCTACACCTTC. Its protein is CASSITGSADYGYTF.

In its sample, this clone was seen a few times. V usage is TRBV6-1 and J usage is TRBJ1-4; a weak D match, TRBD1 (6 bases). V was cut by 6 bases and J by 5 bases, with 16 bases left in between. This CDR3 has 15 residues. Germline assignment: CDR1 MNHNS and CDR2 SASEGT. The CDR3 coding sequence is TGTGCCAGCAGCCCAGAGGGGGAATCCAATGAAAAACTGTTTTTT. This gives the protein CASSPEGESNEKLFF.

This chain joins TRBV6-1 and TRBJ1-4, with a tentative D call TRBD1 (6 bases). CDR1 MNHNS and CDR2 SASEGT come from the germline V gene. Trimming cost V 2 bases and J 13 bases, with 14 bases left between them. The CDR3 totals 13 residues. CDR3 loop: CASSESRQGRLFF. The CDR3 region has the DNA TGTGCCAGCAGTGAATCAAGGCAGGGGAGACTGTTTTTT.

This clone was recorded a few times. This specimen includes other DNA sequences encoding the same CDR3. The chain uses TRBV5-1 and TRBJ1-1; TRBD1 matches 11 bases. Germline CDR1 SGHRS, CDR2 YFSETQ. The junction had 4 bases not matched to a gene; V was cut back by 4 bases and J by 5 bases. The CDR3 is 14 residues long. For the CDR3, the DNA is TGCGCCAGCAGCCCGGGACAGGGGGGAACTGAAGCTTTCTTT. This encodes CASSPGQGGTEAFF.

The J gene is TRBJ1-2, the V gene TRBV7-9; D might be TRBD1 (6 bases). The CDR3 sequence is 17 residues long. V was shortened by 5 bases and J by 6 bases, with 25 bases between the two germline ends. Germline CDR1 is SEHNR and CDR2 is FQNEAQ (reference sequence). The CDR3 loop is CASSPPVPRGSSDGYTF. The CDR3 region has the DNA TGTGCCAGCAGCCCCCCGGTCCCCAGGGGCTCATCTGATGGCTACACCTTC.

This chain joins TRBV15 and TRBJ2-7, with D tentatively TRBD2 (5 bases). The CDR3 is made up of 16 amino acids. CDR1 and CDR2 from the germline V gene are LNHNV and YYDKDF (reference sequence). The ends were cut back, 1 base at V and 4 bases at J, with 17 bases in the middle. This CDR3 is CATSRGKGRDVYEQYF. CDR3 nucleotides: TGTGCCACCAGCAGAGGTAAAGGACGGGATGTATACGAGCAGTACTTC.